The 27 T cell receptor beta chains reported below all come from one sample, sequenced in a study of beta chain features in type 1 diabetes. Expressed TCRB transcripts were sequenced because the isolated RNA had all been reverse transcribed beforehand. Assay used: immunoSEQ multiplex PCR; TCRdb lists only in-frame clones, some missing. The sample gives 20,000 to 30,000 clones, 69% of which show up once; around 4.4% is in the top ten. Their specific antigens are unknown. Study-wide results and caveats: Across all four CD4+ subsets, people with type 1 diabetes showed modestly shorter TCRB CDR3s.

The sequencing sample was made of Tregs from blood. The source is a man between 18 and 29 years old with type 1 diabetes.

The rearrangement joins TRBV29-1 to TRBJ2-7, with D possibly TRBD1 on 5 matching bases. The V end lost 5 bases, the J end lost 2 bases, and 10 bases lay between the germline ends. The CDR3 runs 12 residues. Germline values: CDR1 SQVTM, CDR2 ANQGSEA. The CDR3 loop reads CSVRQLPYEQYF. CDR3 in DNA: TGCAGCGTTCGACAGCTTCCCTACGAGCAGTACTTC.

This clone was picked up a small number of times. The rearrangement links TRBV7-2 to TRBJ2-7; 9 positions agree with TRBD1. The V segment lost 5 bases and the J segment 6 bases; nucleotides outside the gene matches: 11. CDR1 is SGHTA, CDR2 FQGNSA, per germline. CDR3 length: 15 residues. CDR3 nucleotide sequence: TGTGCCAGCAGCCGATGGTCGGGACAGGGCGGCGAGCAGTACTTC. Protein sequence: CASSRWSGQGGEQYF. Using reference TRBV7-2 and TRBJ2-7 for the parts outside the CDR3, the full variable domain is GAGVSQSPSNKVTEKGKDVELRCDPISGHTALYWYRQSLGQGLEFLIYFQGNSAPDKSGLPSDRFSAERTGGSVSTLTIQRTQQEDSAVYLCASSRWSGQGGEQYFGPGTRLTVT.

The chain's CDR3 is CASRDPEGAEAFF. In DNA form, the CDR3 reads TGTGCCAGCAGGGACCCTGAAGGGGCTGAAGCTTTCTTT. This chain joins TRBV28 and TRBJ1-1, with a possible D match to TRBD1 (5 bases). Germline V lookup: CDR1 MDHEN, CDR2 SYDVKM. Trimming took off 6 bases at V and 6 bases at J, with 14 bases between the two ends. This CDR3 region has 13 residues.

V usage is TRBV5-1 and J usage is TRBJ2-7, with 13 bases that match TRBD2. V gave up 6 bases and J gave up 3 bases; unmatched junction bases: 3. The CDR3 has 14 residues. CDR1 is SGHRS and CDR2 is YFSETQ in the germline V gene. The CDR3 coding sequence is TGCGCCAGCACCGGGACTAGCGGGATCTACGAGCAGTACTTC. This translates into CASTGTSGIYEQYF.

The chain has TRBV7-2 and TRBJ2-7, with 7 nucleotides matching TRBD1. Germline lookup yields CDR1 SGHTA and CDR2 FQGNSA. V dropped 0 bases and J dropped 1; count of bases not matched to a gene: 6. The CDR3 sequence is 16 residues long. This CDR3 reads CASSLAQMGQSYEQYF. The CDR3 nucleotides are TGTGCCAGCAGCTTAGCCCAAATGGGACAGTCCTACGAGCAGTACTTC.

The chain is built from TRBV7-9 and TRBJ2-7; 10 nucleotides match TRBD1. The trim removed 4 bases at V and 4 bases at J, leaving 7 bases unmatched. The CDR3 is made up of 15 amino acids. Germline assignment: CDR1 SEHNR and CDR2 FQNEAQ (reference sequence). DNA for the CDR3: TGTGCCAGCAGCTCGACAGGGGGCGAGGGGTACGAGCAGTACTTC. Encoded protein: CASSSTGGEGYEQYF.

This chain links TRBV27 with TRBJ1-1; 8 positions match TRBD1. The germline V gene encodes CDR1 MNHEY and CDR2 SMNVEV (reference sequence). This CDR3 has 13 residues. Germline trimming cut 7 bases from V and 7 bases from J; bases unmatched to any gene: 8. The CDR3 loop is CASTRTGWDEAFF. For the CDR3, the DNA is TGTGCCAGCACCAGGACAGGGTGGGATGAAGCTTTCTTT.

The gene calls are TRBV2 and TRBJ1-2; no reliable D call. The CDR3 sequence is 12 residues long. Per germline, CDR1 SNHLY and CDR2 FYNNEI. Trimming stripped 2 bases from V and 8 bases from J, with 9 bases between. The CDR3 sequence: CASSELTPGYTF. CDR3 nucleotides: TGTGCCAGCAGTGAACTCACACCGGGCTACACCTTC.

V gene TRBV11-2 combines with J gene TRBJ2-1; 10 bases are a match to TRBD2. CDR1 and CDR2 (germline): SGHAT, FQNNGV. The CDR3 is made up of 15 amino acids. V dropped 4 bases and J dropped 4; count of bases not matched to a gene: 4. The CDR3 nucleotides are TGTGCCAGCAGCTCCTTAGCGGGGGGATACAATGAGCAGTTCTTC. Encoded protein: CASSSLAGGYNEQFF.

This chain uses TRBV29-1 with TRBJ2-1; 12 positions match TRBD2. The V and J ends lost 7 bases and 10 bases, in that order; junction bases with no gene match: 8. The CDR3 has 13 residues. In germline, CDR1 is SQVTM, CDR2 ANQGSEA. CDR3 nucleotides: TGCAGCGGGGGACTAGCGGGCGGGGCCGAGCAGTTCTTC. This sequence encodes CSGGLAGGAEQFF.

This clone was recorded only once. The gene calls are TRBV28 and TRBJ1-2; 10 bases are shared with TRBD1. The ends lost 3 bases at V and 2 bases at J; junction bases unmatched: 6. Germline V lookup: CDR1 MDHEN, CDR2 SYDVKM. This CDR3 has 16 residues. The CDR3 DNA follows: TGTGCCAGCAGTTTGCTCCCGGGACAGGGGAACTATGGCTACACCTTC. Translating gives CASSLLPGQGNYGYTF.

This chain connects TRBV4-1 to TRBJ2-5; TRBD2 matches 8 bases. Trimming removed 2 bases from V and 3 bases from J; junction bases left unmatched: 8. In germline, CDR1 is MGHRA, CDR2 YSYEKL. This CDR3 contains 16 residues. The chain's CDR3 is CASSQIAGRREETQYF. The CDR3, as DNA: TGCGCCAGCAGCCAAATAGCGGGGAGAAGAGAAGAGACCCAGTACTTC.

The V call is TRBV7-9, the J call TRBJ2-5, with 7 nucleotides matching TRBD1. The germline V gene encodes CDR1 SEHNR and CDR2 FQNEAQ (reference sequence). J was trimmed by 5 bases and V by 5 bases; bases with no gene match: 11. The length of the CDR3 is 15 residues. The CDR3 here is CASSSLDRRWETQYF. DNA for the CDR3: TGTGCCAGCAGCAGTTTGGACAGGAGATGGGAGACCCAGTACTTC.

The J gene is TRBJ2-5, the V gene TRBV6-5; weak D call: TRBD2 (6 bases). V was shortened by 4 bases and J by 1 base, with 16 bases between the two germline ends. Germline-derived CDR1 and CDR2 are MNHEY and SVGAGI. This CDR3 is 16 amino acids long. In nucleotides, the CDR3 is TGTGCCAGCAGTTTTCGCAGCAGCGGGTTCCAAGAGACCCAGTACTTC. This gives the protein CASSFRSSGFQETQYF.

The rearrangement links TRBV20-1 to TRBJ2-7, with D perhaps TRBD1 (5 bases). This CDR3 comprises 11 residues. V lost 4 bases and J lost 7, with 11 bases in between. Germline assignment: CDR1 DFQATT and CDR2 SNEGSKA (reference sequence). CDR3 region: CSANVREEQYF. The CDR3 nucleotides read TGCAGTGCTAACGTCAGGGAAGAGCAGTACTTC.

The chain uses TRBV6-6 and TRBJ2-3; 7 bases match TRBD1. V lost 2 bases, J lost 5 bases, and 4 bases stayed unmatched. Germline CDR1 reads MNHNY; CDR2 reads SVGAGI (reference sequence). This CDR3 is 14 amino acids long. The CDR3 sequence: CASSYRTGEDTQYF. The DNA for the CDR3 is TGTGCCAGCAGTTACCGAACAGGGGAAGATACGCAGTATTTT.

The chain is built from TRBV5-1 and TRBJ2-7, with D hard to call. The CDR3 is 14 residues long. Looked up from germline, CDR1 is SGHRS and CDR2 is YFSETQ. Trimming cost V 2 bases and J 1 base, with 10 bases left between them. The CDR3: CASSLETPSYEQYF. In DNA, the CDR3 is TGCGCCAGCAGCTTAGAGACACCGTCCTACGAGCAGTACTTC.

The J gene is TRBJ2-1, the V gene TRBV10-3; 8 bases match TRBD2. Germline-derived CDR1 and CDR2 are ENHRY and SYGVKD. The CDR3 length is 15 residues. Trimming cost V 2 bases and J 10 bases; bases outside gene matches: 10. The CDR3 loop reads CAISEHREGRREQFF. As DNA, the CDR3 is TGTGCCATCAGTGAGCATCGGGAGGGTCGAAGGGAGCAGTTCTTC.

With respect to this clone: The DNA is omitted, as the CDR3 cannot be located on it reliably, and the CDR3 follows TCRdb's listing. The chain recombines TRBV29-1 with TRBJ1-2. Germline assignment: CDR1 SQVTM and CDR2 ANQGSEA. The CDR3 is 13 amino acids long, termini counted. CDR3 in amino acids: CSVDSVRGYGYTF.

The CDR3 reads CASTRGRTGQETQYF. The CDR3 region has the DNA TGTGCCAGCACCCGGGGGAGGACTGGACAAGAGACCCAGTACTTC. V is TRBV5-6 and J is TRBJ2-5; a weak D match, TRBD2 (6 bases). V shed 6 bases and J shed 2 bases, with 17 bases lying between them. The CDR3 length is 15 residues. Germline CDR1 SGHDT, CDR2 YYEEEE.

The chain uses TRBV19 and TRBJ2-3; D is undetermined. CDR1 and CDR2 (germline): LNHDA, SQIVND (reference sequence). Trimming pared 4 bases from V and 1 base from J, leaving 15 bases between. The CDR3 consists of 16 residues. CDR3 bases: TGTGCCAGTAGTACTCGACCGGGTGCAGGCACAGATACGCAGTATTTT. This codes for CASSTRPGAGTDTQYF.

Concerning this clone: A junction end diverges from the germline sequence, so it may reflect a read error. V usage is TRBV5-1 and J usage is TRBJ2-7, with D unresolved. The CDR3 has 13 amino acids. Germline values: CDR1 SGHRS, CDR2 YFSETQ. In DNA form, the CDR3 reads TGTGCCAGCAGCTTGGTCCAGTCCTACGAGCAGTACTTC. Translated: CASSLVQSYEQYF.

The V gene is TRBV10-3, the J gene TRBJ2-1, with D uncertain. The V gene lost 0 bases and the J gene lost 10 bases, with 10 bases spanning the gap. Germline CDR1 ENHRY, CDR2 SYGVKD. This CDR3 is built from 13 residues. In nucleotides, the CDR3 is TGTGCCATCAGTGAGTCGGTGGTTCGGGAGCAGTTCTTC. Encoded protein: CAISESVVREQFF.

The rearrangement joins TRBV11-2 to TRBJ2-2; D may be TRBD1 (6 bases). Germline V gives CDR1 SGHAT, CDR2 FQNNGV. The CDR3 length is 15 residues. The ends were cut back, 0 bases at V and 6 bases at J, with 11 bases in the middle. The CDR3 DNA reads TGTGCCAGCAGCTTAGAGGGGGCGCATCCCGGGGAGCTGTTTTTT. Translation gives CASSLEGAHPGELFF.

This clone was seen a few times. Here the CDR3 omits its conserved ending phenylalanine or tryptophan, so a read error is the likely source. This chain connects TRBV6-1 to TRBJ2-4; 11 positions agree with TRBD1. The germline V gene encodes CDR1 MNHNS and CDR2 SASEGT. CDR3 size: 17 residues. The V gene end was trimmed by 4 bases and the J gene end by 0 bases; junction bases not matched to a gene: 5. The CDR3 is CASSGGGQGVAKNIQYL. In DNA, the CDR3 is TGTGCCAGCAGTGGCGGGGGACAGGGGGTAGCCAAAAACATTCAGTACCTC.

The J gene is TRBJ1-2, the V gene TRBV14; tentatively, D is TRBD1 (5 bases). V lost 5 bases, J lost 7 bases, and 14 bases lay in between. From germline, CDR1 is SGHDN and CDR2 FVKESK. The CDR3 runs to 13 residues. CDR3 DNA: TGTGCCAGCAGCTCAGGGATTGCGTTTGGCTACACCTTC. Amino acids: CASSSGIAFGYTF.

The chain carries TRBV30 and TRBJ1-1; no definite D call. The CDR3 consists of 13 residues. CDR1 is GTSNPN and CDR2 is SVGIG in the germline V gene (reference sequence). Trimming took off 2 bases at V and 1 base at J, with 8 bases between the two ends. CDR3 residues: CAWSFHPNTEAFF. As DNA, the CDR3 is TGTGCCTGGAGTTTTCATCCGAACACTGAAGCTTTCTTT.